This T cell receptor beta chain was identified during a study of technical replicates of blood from a handful of donors. Method: immunoSEQ multiplex PCR; TCRdb's copy keeps in-frame clones and lacks some. This sample has more than 90,000 clones, with approximately 96% found just once. The CDR3 is 16 amino acids. Unmatched junction bases numbered 15, after V lost 4 bases and J lost 8 bases. The germline V gene has CDR1 SGHTA and CDR2 FQGNSA. V usage is TRBV7-2 and J usage is TRBJ1-2, with TRBD1 identical over 8 bases. Sequencing input: T cells isolated from PBMCs. This TCR was recovered from a human donor in good health. The CDR3: CASSSGLGGQGGGYTF. The CDR3 region has the DNA TGTGCCAGCAGCTCCGGCTTGGGAGGACAGGGAGGGGGCTACACCTTC.